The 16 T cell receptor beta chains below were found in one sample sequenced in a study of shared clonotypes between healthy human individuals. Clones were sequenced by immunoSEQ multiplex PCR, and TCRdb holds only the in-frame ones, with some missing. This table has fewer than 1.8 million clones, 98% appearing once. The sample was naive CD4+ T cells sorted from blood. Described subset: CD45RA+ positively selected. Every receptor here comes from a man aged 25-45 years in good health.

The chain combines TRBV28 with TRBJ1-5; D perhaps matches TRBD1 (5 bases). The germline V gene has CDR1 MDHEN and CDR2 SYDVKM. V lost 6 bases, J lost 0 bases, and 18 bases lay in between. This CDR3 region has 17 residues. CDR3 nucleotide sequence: TGTGCCAGCAGGGGACTGGGGGGGATTAATAGCAATCAGCCCCAGCATTTT. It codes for CASRGLGGINSNQPQHF.

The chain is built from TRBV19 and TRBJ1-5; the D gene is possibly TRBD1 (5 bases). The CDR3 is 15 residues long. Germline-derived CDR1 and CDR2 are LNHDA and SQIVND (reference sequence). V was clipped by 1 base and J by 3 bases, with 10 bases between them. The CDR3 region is CASSIGRGANQPQHF. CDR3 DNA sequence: TGTGCCAGTAGTATAGGTAGAGGGGCCAATCAGCCCCAGCATTTT. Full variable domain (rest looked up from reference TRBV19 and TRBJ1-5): DGGITQSPKYLFRKEGQNVTLSCEQNLNHDAMYWYRQDPGQGLRLIYYSQIVNDFQKGDIAEGYSVSREKKESFPLTVTSAQKNPTAFYLCASSIGRGANQPQHFGDGTRLSIL.

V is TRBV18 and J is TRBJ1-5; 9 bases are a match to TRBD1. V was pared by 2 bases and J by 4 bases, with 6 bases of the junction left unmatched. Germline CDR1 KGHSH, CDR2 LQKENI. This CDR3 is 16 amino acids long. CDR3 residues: CASSPFPGQGNQPQHF. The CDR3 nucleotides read TGTGCCAGCTCACCATTTCCGGGACAGGGAAATCAGCCCCAGCATTTT.

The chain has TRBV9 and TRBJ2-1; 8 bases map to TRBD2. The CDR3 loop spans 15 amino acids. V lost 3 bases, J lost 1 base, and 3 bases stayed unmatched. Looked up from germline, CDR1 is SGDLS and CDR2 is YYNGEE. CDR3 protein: CASSDSGTSYNEQFF. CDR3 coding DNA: TGTGCCAGCAGCGATAGCGGGACGTCCTACAATGAGCAGTTCTTC. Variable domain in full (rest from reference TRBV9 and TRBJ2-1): DSGVTQTPKHLITATGQRVTLRCSPRSGDLSVYWYQQSLDQGLQFLIQYYNGEERAKGNILERFSAQQFPDLHSELNLSSLELGDSALYFCASSDSGTSYNEQFFGPGTRLTVL.

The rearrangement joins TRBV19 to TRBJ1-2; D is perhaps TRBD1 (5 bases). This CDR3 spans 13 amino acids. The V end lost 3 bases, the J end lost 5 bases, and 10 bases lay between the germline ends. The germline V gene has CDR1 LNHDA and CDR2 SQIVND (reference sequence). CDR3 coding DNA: TGTGCCAGTAGTATGACAGCCCTTTATGGCTACACCTTC. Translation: CASSMTALYGYTF.

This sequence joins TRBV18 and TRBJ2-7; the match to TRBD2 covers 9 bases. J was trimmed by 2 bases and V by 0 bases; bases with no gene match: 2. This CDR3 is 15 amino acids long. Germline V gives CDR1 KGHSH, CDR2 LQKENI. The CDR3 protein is CASSPPSGRPYEQYF. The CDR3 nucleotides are TGTGCCAGCTCACCACCTAGCGGGAGACCCTACGAGCAGTACTTC.

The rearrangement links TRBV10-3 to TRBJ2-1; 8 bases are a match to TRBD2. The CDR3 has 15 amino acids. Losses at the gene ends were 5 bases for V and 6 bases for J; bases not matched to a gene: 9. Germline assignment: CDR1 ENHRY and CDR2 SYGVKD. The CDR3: CAISTLGGLVNEQFF. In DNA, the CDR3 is TGTGCCATCAGTACTCTAGGGGGACTAGTCAATGAGCAGTTCTTC.

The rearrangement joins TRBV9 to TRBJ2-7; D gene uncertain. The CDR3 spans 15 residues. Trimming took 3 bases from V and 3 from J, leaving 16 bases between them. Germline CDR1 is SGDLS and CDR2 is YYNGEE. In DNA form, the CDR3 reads TGTGCCAGCAGCGCCACCCCTAATAAAATCTACGAGCAGTACTTC. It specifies CASSATPNKIYEQYF.

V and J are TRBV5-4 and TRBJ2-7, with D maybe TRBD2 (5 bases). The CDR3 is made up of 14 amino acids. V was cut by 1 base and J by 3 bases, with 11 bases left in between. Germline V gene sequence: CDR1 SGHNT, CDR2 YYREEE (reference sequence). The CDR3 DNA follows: TGTGCCAGCAGCTTGAGAGGGAGCAACTACGAGCAGTACTTC. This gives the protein CASSLRGSNYEQYF.

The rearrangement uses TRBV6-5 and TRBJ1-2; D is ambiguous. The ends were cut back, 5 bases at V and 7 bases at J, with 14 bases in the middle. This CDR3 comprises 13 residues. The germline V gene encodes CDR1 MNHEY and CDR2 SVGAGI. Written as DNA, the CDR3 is TGTGCCAGCAGTGAAACACCGGCCGCTGGCTACACCTTC. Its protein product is CASSETPAAGYTF.

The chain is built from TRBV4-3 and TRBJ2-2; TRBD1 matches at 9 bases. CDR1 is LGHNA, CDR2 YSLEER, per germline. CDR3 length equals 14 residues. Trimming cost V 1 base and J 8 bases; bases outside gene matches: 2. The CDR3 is CASSQGQGGGELFF. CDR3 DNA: TGCGCCAGCAGCCAAGGACAGGGGGGAGGGGAGCTGTTTTTT.

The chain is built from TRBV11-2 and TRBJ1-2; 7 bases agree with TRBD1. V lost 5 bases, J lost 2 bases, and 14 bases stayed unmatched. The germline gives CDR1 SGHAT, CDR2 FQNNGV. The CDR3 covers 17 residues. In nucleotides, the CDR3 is TGTGCCAGCAGCCACCCGAGGAGACAGGGAAAGAACTATGGCTACACCTTC. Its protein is CASSHPRRQGKNYGYTF.

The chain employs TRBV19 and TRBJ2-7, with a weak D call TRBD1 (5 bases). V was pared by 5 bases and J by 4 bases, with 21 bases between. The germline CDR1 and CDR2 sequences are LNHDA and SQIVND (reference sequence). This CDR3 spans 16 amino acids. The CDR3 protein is CASSHRQGSMVYEQYF. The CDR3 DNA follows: TGTGCCAGTAGTCACCGCCAGGGCTCGATGGTATACGAGCAGTACTTC.

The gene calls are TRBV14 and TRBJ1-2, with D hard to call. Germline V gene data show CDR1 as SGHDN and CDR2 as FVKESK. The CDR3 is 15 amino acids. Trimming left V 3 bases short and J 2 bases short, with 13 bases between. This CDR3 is CASSQWASGNYGYTF. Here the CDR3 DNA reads TGTGCCAGCAGCCAGTGGGCTTCTGGGAACTATGGCTACACCTTC.

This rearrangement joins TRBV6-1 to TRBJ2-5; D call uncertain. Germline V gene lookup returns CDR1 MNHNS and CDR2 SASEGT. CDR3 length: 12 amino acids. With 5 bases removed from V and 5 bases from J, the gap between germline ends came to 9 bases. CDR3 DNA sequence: TGTGCCAGCAGTCCTCAATGGGAGACCCAGTACTTC. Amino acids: CASSPQWETQYF.

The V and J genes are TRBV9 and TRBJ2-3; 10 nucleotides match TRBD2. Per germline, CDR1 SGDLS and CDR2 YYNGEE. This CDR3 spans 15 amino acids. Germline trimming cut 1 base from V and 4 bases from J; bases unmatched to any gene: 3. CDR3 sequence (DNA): TGTGCCAGCAGCGTAACTAGCGGGACTCCAGATACGCAGTATTTT. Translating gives CASSVTSGTPDTQYF. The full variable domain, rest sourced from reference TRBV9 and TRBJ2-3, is DSGVTQTPKHLITATGQRVTLRCSPRSGDLSVYWYQQSLDQGLQFLIQYYNGEERAKGNILERFSAQQFPDLHSELNLSSLELGDSALYFCASSVTSGTPDTQYFGPGTRLTVL.